Reported below is one T cell receptor beta chain. No antigen is known for it. The data were taken from a study of CD8 T cells in ankylosing spondylitis. Study results and limitations: Disease-linked clones proved CD8+ and comparatively uncommon in peripheral blood. It appeared that ankylosing spondylitis blood was characterized by a TCR beta motif of fewer than ten highly homologous variants.

The length of the CDR3 is 14 residues. V was clipped by 4 bases and J by 7 bases; unmatched bases: 8. Germline V gene data show CDR1 as SGDLS and CDR2 as YYNGEE. TCRdb re-derived calls from the 5' RACE reads in MiXCR, one entry per CDR3 protein. The sample includes 310,000 or so distinct CDR3 sequences, 20% of them seen just once. V gene TRBV9 combines with J gene TRBJ2-5; 9 bases are a match to TRBD1. This sequence originates from a male donor with ankylosing spondylitis or in good health (not recorded which). The sequenced sample was blood, either unsorted or a sorted T cell fraction (not recorded which). The CDR3, as DNA: TGTGCCAGCAGCCAACAGGGGGCAAGCGGGACCCAGTACTTC. Translated, it gives CASSQQGASGTQYF.